The rows below give T cell receptor beta chains drawn from one sample of a study of cytomegalovirus exposure and HLA in healthy donors. Clones were read by immunoSEQ multiplex PCR, and TCRdb kept only the in-frame ones, dropping some. This sample has about 120,000 clones; approximately 72% occur once, and the top ten carry around 28%. Sequencing was carried out using PBMCs. The receptors come from a man aged 55 to 70 in good health and CMV-seropositive. Both conserved end residues are part of each CDR3. The D gene is left open where the match is weak. Only some rows state a clone size, as once, few, many or a class for expanded clones.

NA,TRBD1,TRBJ1-1,TRBV5-1,TGCGCCAGCCAGAATCAGGGGGCCCCTGAAGCTTTCTTT,CASQNQGAPEAFF
NA,TRBD1,TRBJ1-1,TRBV5-4,TGTGCCAGCAGCTTGCGGACAGGATCCTACAACACTGAAGCTTTCTTT,CASSLRTGSYNTEAFF
NA,TRBD2,TRBJ2-3,TRBV2,TGTGCCAGCAGTGAAGGCGGGGGAGTAGATACGCAGTATTTT,CASSEGGGVDTQYF
NA,NA,TRBJ1-6,TRBV30,TGTGCCTGGAGTACAATCCAGAAATCACCCCTCCACTTT,CAWSTIQKSPLHF
NA,TRBD1,TRBJ1-2,TRBV7-9,TGTGCCAGCAGCCTGACAGGGGACGATGGCTACACCTTC,CASSLTGDDGYTF
NA,TRBD2,TRBJ2-1,TRBV27,TGTGCCAGCACCCCAGGACTAGCGGGAGTCAACTACAATGAGCAGTTCTTC,CASTPGLAGVNYNEQFF
NA,NA,TRBJ2-3,TRBV29-1,TGCAGCGTTGTTGAGGGGGCAGATACGCAGTATTTT,CSVVEGADTQYF
few,NA,TRBJ1-1,TRBV6-1,TGTGCCAGCAGTGGCCATGGGGCGGTGGTCACTGAAGCTTTCTTT,CASSGHGAVVTEAFF
NA,TRBD1,TRBJ1-2,TRBV7-9,TGTGCCAGCAGCTTCGGACAGGGGTTTGATTTAGGTGGCTACACCTTC,CASSFGQGFDLGGYTF
NA,NA,TRBJ1-2,TRBV5-5,TGTGCCAGCTCGACCAGGCCGCTCTATGGCTACACCTTC,CASSTRPLYGYTF
NA,TRBD1,TRBJ1-6,TRBV9,TGTGCCAGCAGCGTAGGTACAGGGGCAGGCCAAAATTCACCCCTCCACTTT,CASSVGTGAGQNSPLHF
NA,TRBD1,TRBJ2-2,TRBV5-1,TGCGCCAGCAGCTGGAACTCAGGGGGCGATTCCGGGGAGCTGTTTTTT,CASSWNSGGDSGELFF
NA,TRBD1,TRBJ2-7,TRBV28,TGTGCCAGCAGTTTGGTCAGGGGGCGCGAAGACGAGCAGTACTTC,CASSLVRGREDEQYF
NA,TRBD1,TRBJ1-6,TRBV2,TGTGCCAGTACGGACAGGCTGTATAATTCACCCCTCCACTTT,CASTDRLYNSPLHF
NA,TRBD2,TRBJ2-7,TRBV14,TGTGCCAGCAGCGCTAAACTAGCGGGGCCCCCGGAGGAGCAGTACTTC,CASSAKLAGPPEEQYF
NA,TRBD2,TRBJ2-3,TRBV11-2,TGTGCCAGCAGCTTAGGAAACGCGGGGGGCACAGATACGCAGTATTTT,CASSLGNAGGTDTQYF
NA,NA,TRBJ1-2,TRBV18,TGTGCCAGCTCACCACCGTCAGGGCTCTATGGCTACACCTTC,CASSPPSGLYGYTF
NA,NA,TRBJ1-2,TRBV5-4,TGTGCCAGCAGCTTGGCCACAGGTCCCTTCTATGGCTACACCTTC,CASSLATGPFYGYTF
NA,NA,TRBJ2-3,TRBV4-1,TGCGCCAGCAGCCTCCGGGACTCCCCGGATACGCAGTATTTT,CASSLRDSPDTQYF
NA,NA,TRBJ1-1,TRBV9,TGTGCCAGCAGCAACTTGAACACTGAAGCTTTCTTT,CASSNLNTEAFF
NA,NA,TRBJ1-5,TRBV28,TGTGCCAGCATTACGGCTGGAACAAGGGGCAGCAATCAGCCCCAGCATTTT,CASITAGTRGSNQPQHF
NA,TRBD1,TRBJ1-2,TRBV10-3,TGTGCCATCAGTGATATAGGGGGCGATGGCTACACCTTC,CAISDIGGDGYTF
once,TRBD1,TRBJ2-5,TRBV11-3,TGTGCCAGCAGCTTTTCGGGACAGGGGGCCGGAGAGACCCAGTACTTC,CASSFSGQGAGETQYF
NA,NA,TRBJ1-1,TRBV5-1,TGCGCCAGCAGCTCCCCGGGGGGTCGGATAAACACTGAAGCTTTCTTT,CASSSPGGRINTEAFF
NA,TRBD1,TRBJ1-1,TRBV10-3,TGTGCCACAGGGACAGGGGAGGAAACTGAAGCTTTCTTT,CATGTGEETEAFF
few,TRBD1,TRBJ2-2,TRBV6-1,TGTGCCAGCAGTGAACAGGGGGCGGAATATACCGGGGAGCTGTTTTTT,CASSEQGAEYTGELFF
NA,NA,TRBJ1-1,TRBV18,TGTGCCAGCTCACCACCCGGTGACACTGAAGCTTTCTTT,CASSPPGDTEAFF
NA,TRBD2,TRBJ2-7,TRBV5-1,TGCGCCAGCAGCCAAACTAGCGGGGGGTCCCTTTACGAGCAGTACTTC,CASSQTSGGSLYEQYF
NA,NA,TRBJ2-7,TRBV2,TGTGCCAGCACTTACATGGGAGCCCGTATCTACGAGCAGTACTTC,CASTYMGARIYEQYF
few,NA,TRBJ2-7,TRBV2,TGTGCCAGCCTTCCATGGGGTGGACAGACAACCTACGAGCAGTACTTC,CASLPWGGQTTYEQYF
few,TRBD1,TRBJ2-2,TRBV11-2,TGTGCCAGCAGAGGGGGACAGGGTAACACCGGGGAGCTGTTTTTT,CASRGGQGNTGELFF
few,NA,TRBJ2-1,TRBV7-3,TGTGCCAGCAGCTCCGGTGCCTTGTGGAATGAGCAGTTCTTC,CASSSGALWNEQFF
NA,NA,TRBJ1-3,TRBV5-6,TGTGCCAGCAGCCCCGGAGTTACAAGAAACACCATATATTTT,CASSPGVTRNTIYF
NA,TRBD2,TRBJ2-7,TRBV5-1,TGCGCCAGCAGCTTGGGGACTAGGTCCTACGAGCAGTACTTC,CASSLGTRSYEQYF
few,TRBD1,TRBJ2-7,TRBV6-5,TGTGCCAGCGGGGACCGGGACAGGACCTACGAGCAGTACTTC,CASGDRDRTYEQYF
NA,TRBD1,TRBJ1-1,TRBV5-1,TGCGCCAGCAGATCACAGGGGCTGAACACTGAAGCTTTCTTT,CASRSQGLNTEAFF
NA,TRBD1,TRBJ1-2,TRBV7-2,TGTGCCAGCAGCTTATTACCCACAGGGGGCGAGGGCTACACCTTC,CASSLLPTGGEGYTF
few,NA,TRBJ1-2,TRBV5-1,TGCGCCAGCAGCTTGTCTCGAGAGGATGGCTACACCTTC,CASSLSREDGYTF
NA,NA,TRBJ1-2,TRBV5-4,TGTGCCAGCAGCTTGAGAGGGGGTTCTCGGGGCTACACCTTC,CASSLRGGSRGYTF
NA,NA,TRBJ2-2,TRBV4-1,TGCGCCAGCAGCCAACCCCGGGGGGAGCTGTTTTTT,CASSQPRGELFF
NA,TRBD2,TRBJ2-7,TRBV10-3,TGTGCCATCAGTGCAAAACCCGGGACTAGTTACTACGAGCAGTACTTC,CAISAKPGTSYYEQYF
few,TRBD2,TRBJ2-1,TRBV19,TGTGCCAGTAGTATAGAGGCTAGCGGGTGGACCTATGAGCAGTTCTTC,CASSIEASGWTYEQFF
NA,NA,TRBJ1-1,TRBV30,TGTGCCTTTCGACAGACCAGTGAAGCTTTCTTT,CAFRQTSEAFF
NA,NA,TRBJ1-1,TRBV27,TGTGCCAGCAGTTCGCTGAGGACTGAAGCTTTCTTT,CASSSLRTEAFF
NA,NA,TRBJ1-1,TRBV4-1,TGCGCCAGCAGCCAAGATCCCGCAGAGAACACTGAAGCTTTCTTT,CASSQDPAENTEAFF
NA,TRBD2,TRBJ2-4,TRBV5-6,TGTGCCAGCAGCTTTACTAGCGACAGTCAGTACTTC,CASSFTSDSQYF
NA,TRBD1,TRBJ2-1,TRBV9,TGTGCCAGCAGCCTCCGGGACAGGGGGAGGAATGAGCAGTTCTTC,CASSLRDRGRNEQFF
few,NA,TRBJ2-1,TRBV6-4,TGTGCCAGCAAGGTTAGCGGCTACTCCTACAATGAGCAGTTCTTC,CASKVSGYSYNEQFF
NA,NA,TRBJ2-7,TRBV27,TGTGCCAGCAGTTTTAGGGGTCCCTACGAGCAGTACTTC,CASSFRGPYEQYF
NA,TRBD1,TRBJ2-1,TRBV5-4,TGTGCCAGCAGCCCCGGACAGGGAGTCTCCTACAATGAGCAGTTCTTC,CASSPGQGVSYNEQFF
NA,NA,TRBJ2-7,TRBV18,TGTGCCAGCTCACCACCGTCTGGTTACGGCGAGCAGTACTTC,CASSPPSGYGEQYF
NA,NA,TRBJ1-2,TRBV6-5,TGTGCCAGCAGTGGATCAGGAGGTGGCTACACCTTC,CASSGSGGGYTF
NA,NA,TRBJ1-6,TRBV9,TGTGCCAGCAGCGAAGGACTTGGCGGTAATTCACCCCTCCACTTT,CASSEGLGGNSPLHF
NA,NA,TRBJ1-2,TRBV7-6,TGTGCCAGCAGCATCAGGGGTGGTGGCTACACCTTC,CASSIRGGGYTF
NA,NA,TRBJ2-6,TRBV6-1,TGTGCCAGCCTGCTACAGGGCTCTGGGGCCAACGTCCTGACTTTC,CASLLQGSGANVLTF